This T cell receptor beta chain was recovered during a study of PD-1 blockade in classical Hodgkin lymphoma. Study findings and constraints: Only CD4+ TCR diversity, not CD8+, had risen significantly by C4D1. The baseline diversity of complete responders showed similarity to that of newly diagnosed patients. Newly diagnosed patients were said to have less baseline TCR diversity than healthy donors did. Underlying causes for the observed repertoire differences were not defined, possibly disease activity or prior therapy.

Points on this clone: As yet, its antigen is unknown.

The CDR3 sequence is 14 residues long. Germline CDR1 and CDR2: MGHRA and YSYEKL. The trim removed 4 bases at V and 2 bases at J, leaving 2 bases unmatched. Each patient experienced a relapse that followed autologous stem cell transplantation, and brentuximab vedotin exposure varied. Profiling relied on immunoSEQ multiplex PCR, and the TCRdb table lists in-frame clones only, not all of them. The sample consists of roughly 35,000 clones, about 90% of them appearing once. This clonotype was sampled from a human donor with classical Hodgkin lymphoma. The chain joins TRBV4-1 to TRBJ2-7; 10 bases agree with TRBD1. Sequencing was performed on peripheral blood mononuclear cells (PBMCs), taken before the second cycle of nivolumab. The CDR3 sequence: CASSPTGGPYEQYF. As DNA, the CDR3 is TGCGCCAGCAGCCCGACAGGGGGCCCCTACGAGCAGTACTTC.